The 26 T cell receptor beta chains presented below share a single source sample, sequenced in a study of technical replicates of blood from several donors. The repertoire was sequenced with immunoSEQ multiplex PCR; TCRdb's copy has only in-frame clones and lacks some. This sample has fewer than 100,000 clones; around 90% occur once, and the top ten carry 0.27%. Sequenced material: T cells isolated from PBMCs. These TCRs come from a human donor in good health.

The V and J genes are TRBV11-2 and TRBJ2-3, with D uncertain. Trimming removed 1 base at V and 3 bases at J, with 8 bases between. Germline V gene sequence: CDR1 SGHAT, CDR2 FQNNGV. The CDR3 is made up of 14 amino acids. The CDR3 nucleotides read TGTGCCAGCAGCTTAGTAGGCAGGACAGATACGCAGTATTTT. This codes for CASSLVGRTDTQYF.

This clone was recorded a few times. This chain joins TRBV11-3 and TRBJ2-3, with 11 bases lining up with TRBD2. The V and J ends lost 2 bases and 8 bases, in that order; junction bases with no gene match: 0. The CDR3 runs to 13 residues. Germline V gene lookup returns CDR1 SGHNT and CDR2 YENEEA. The CDR3, as DNA: TGTGCCAGCAGCTTAACTAGCGGGGGTACGCAGTATTTT. Its protein product is CASSLTSGGTQYF.

The V and J genes are TRBV28 and TRBJ2-7, with unresolved D. Germline V CDR1 and CDR2: MDHEN, SYDVKM. This CDR3 spans 11 amino acids. V was trimmed by 7 bases and J by 2 bases, leaving 6 bases between them. CDR3 loop: CASTSAYEQYF. CDR3 bases: TGTGCCAGCACCTCAGCCTACGAGCAGTACTTC.

The V call is TRBV5-6, the J call TRBJ2-2; 8 bases are a match to TRBD2. Trimming cost V 5 bases and J 1 base; bases outside gene matches: 4. Per the germline V gene, CDR1 is SGHDT and CDR2 is YYEEEE. The length of the CDR3 is 15 residues. CDR3 in DNA: TGTGCCAGCAGAGAAGCGGGGGAGAACACCGGGGAGCTGTTTTTT. Translating gives CASREAGENTGELFF.

The rearrangement links TRBV19 to TRBJ2-7, with D perhaps TRBD2 (6 bases). The CDR3 sequence is 13 residues long. CDR1 and CDR2 (germline): LNHDA, SQIVND (reference sequence). Trimming removed 5 bases at V and 5 bases at J, with 13 bases between. The CDR3 region is CASSPRGNDEQYF. The CDR3 bases are TGTGCCAGTAGTCCGCGGGGTAACGACGAGCAGTACTTC. The whole variable domain, remainder taken from reference TRBV19 and TRBJ2-7, is DGGITQSPKYLFRKEGQNVTLSCEQNLNHDAMYWYRQDPGQGLRLIYYSQIVNDFQKGDIAEGYSVSREKKESFPLTVTSAQKNPTAFYLCASSPRGNDEQYFGPGTRLTVT.

The genes are TRBV5-5 and TRBJ1-1; D is ambiguous. Germline loops: CDR1 SGHKS, CDR2 YYEKEE (reference sequence). This CDR3 region has 14 residues. V was cut by 1 base and J by 5 bases, with 12 bases left in between. The CDR3 DNA reads as TGTGCCAGCAGCTTGATGTGGGGAGGGACTGAAGCTTTCTTT. This gives the protein CASSLMWGGTEAFF.

The chain has TRBV28 and TRBJ2-1, with D uncertain. The germline CDR1 and CDR2 sequences are MDHEN and SYDVKM. With 5 bases removed from V and 7 bases from J, the gap between germline ends came to 6 bases. There are 11 residues in the CDR3. The CDR3 DNA reads TGTGCCAGCAGTCCAGATAATGAGCAGTTCTTC. Translated, it gives CASSPDNEQFF. Drawing the rest from reference TRBV28 and TRBJ2-1, the complete variable domain is DVKVTQSSRYLVKRTGEKVFLECVQDMDHENMFWYRQDPGLGLRLIYFSYDVKMKEKGDIPEGYSVSREKKERFSLILESASTNQTSMYLCASSPDNEQFFGPGTRLTVL.

J is TRBJ2-5 and V is TRBV5-1; 14 bases map to TRBD2. The tail of the sequence fits TRBJ2-7 better, so the J call may be wrong. The CDR3 loop spans 17 amino acids. In germline, CDR1 is SGHRS, CDR2 YFSETQ. The CDR3 DNA sequence: TGCGCCAGCAGCTTGAGACTAGCGGGAGGGCCGGGGTACGAGCAGTACTTC. Amino acids: CASSLRLAGGPGYEQYF.

V and J are TRBV7-3 and TRBJ1-2; D is ambiguous. The CDR3 covers 15 residues. V was cut by 2 bases and J by 7 bases, with 17 bases left in between. Germline CDR1 and CDR2: SGHTA and FQGTGA. The CDR3 loop reads CASSLGSRSGGGYTF. In DNA, the CDR3 is TGTGCCAGCAGCTTAGGTAGTAGGTCAGGAGGTGGCTACACCTTC.

The chain is built from TRBV19 and TRBJ2-6; 9 bases match TRBD1. J gave up 1 base and V 6 bases, and 10 bases lay outside the gene matches. The germline V gene encodes CDR1 LNHDA and CDR2 SQIVND (reference sequence). The CDR3 spans 18 residues. As DNA, the CDR3 is TGTGCCAGTAGCCCCCCGGGACAGGGACCTTCTGGGGCCAACGTCCTGACTTTC. Residues: CASSPPGQGPSGANVLTF.

J is TRBJ1-1 and V is TRBV5-1; 7 bases fit TRBD1. Losses at the gene ends were 4 bases for V and 1 base for J; bases not matched to a gene: 13. This CDR3 has 17 residues. Germline CDR1 is SGHRS and CDR2 is YFSETQ. The CDR3 nucleotides read TGCGCCAGCAGCCTACCAGGAGGACAGGAGCCGAACACTGAAGCTTTCTTT. Its translation is CASSLPGGQEPNTEAFF.

The J gene is TRBJ2-2, the V gene TRBV25-1; TRBD1 might be the D (6 bases). CDR3 length: 15 amino acids. The germline V gene has CDR1 MGHDK and CDR2 SYGVNS. V was clipped by 4 bases and J by 2 bases, with 11 bases between them. CDR3 loop: CASSGEGGNTGELFF. The CDR3, as DNA: TGTGCCAGCAGTGGTGAAGGGGGAAACACCGGGGAGCTGTTTTTT.

The chain carries TRBV5-1 and TRBJ1-4; D might be TRBD1 (6 bases). Germline V gene sequence: CDR1 SGHRS, CDR2 YFSETQ. With 3 bases removed from V and 5 bases from J, the gap between germline ends came to 11 bases. The CDR3 consists of 14 residues. The CDR3 coding sequence is TGCGCCAGCAGCTCCTTTGGGACAAATGAAAAACTGTTTTTT. This encodes CASSSFGTNEKLFF.

The rearrangement joins TRBV2 to TRBJ2-1, with 8 bases identical to TRBD2. The germline V gene has CDR1 SNHLY and CDR2 FYNNEI. V lost 6 bases to trimming and J lost 5 bases; unmatched junction nucleotides: 18. The CDR3 covers 18 residues. In DNA form, the CDR3 reads TGTGCCAGCAGATTCAGTTATAGACCAGCGGGAGCGGACAATGAGCAGTTCTTC. Translation: CASRFSYRPAGADNEQFF.

The chain uses TRBV18 and TRBJ2-7; the match to TRBD2 covers 11 bases. The CDR3 spans 18 residues. CDR1 is KGHSH and CDR2 is LQKENI in the germline V gene. The V gene end was trimmed by 3 bases and the J gene end by 4 bases; junction bases not matched to a gene: 14. In DNA, the CDR3 is TGTGCCAGCTCACCTTCTTCCCCCCGACTAGCGGGATATTACGAGCAGTACTTC. Translated: CASSPSSPRLAGYYEQYF.

A few counts support this clone. The V call is TRBV6-5, the J call TRBJ1-5; D unresolved. Trimming shortened V by 4 bases and J by 5 bases, and 9 bases separated the two germline ends. Germline CDR1 is MNHEY and CDR2 is SVGAGI. The CDR3 length is 13 residues. CDR3 residues: CASSLLPYQPQHF. The CDR3 DNA sequence: TGTGCCAGCAGTTTACTCCCGTATCAGCCCCAGCATTTT.

CDR3 DNA: TGTGCCAGCAGCTCTACTCGGGGGAGTCAGGATACGCAGTATTTT. Its translation is CASSSTRGSQDTQYF. The J gene is TRBJ2-3, the V gene TRBV11-2, with TRBD2 as a possible D gene (6 bases). With 4 bases removed from V and 6 bases from J, the gap between germline ends came to 17 bases. Germline values: CDR1 SGHAT, CDR2 FQNNGV. The CDR3 is 15 amino acids. The whole variable domain, remainder taken from reference TRBV11-2 and TRBJ2-3, is EAGVAQSPRYKIIEKRQSVAFWCNPISGHATLYWYQQILGQGPKLLIQFQNNGVVDDSQLPKDRFSAERLKGVDSTLKIQPAKLEDSAVYLCASSSTRGSQDTQYFGPGTRLTVL.

V usage is TRBV10-3 and J usage is TRBJ1-1; TRBD1 matches 10 bases. CDR3 length: 15 amino acids. V was pared by 5 bases and J by 7 bases, with 10 bases of the junction left unmatched. CDR1 is ENHRY, CDR2 SYGVKD, per germline. CDR3 nucleotide sequence: TGTGCCATCAGTACTGACGGGGGGACAGGGGTTGAAGCTTTCTTT. Its protein product is CAISTDGGTGVEAFF.

The chain joins TRBV13 to TRBJ1-4; no firm D call. This CDR3 has 13 residues. The V end lost 1 base, the J end lost 13 bases, and 13 bases lay between the germline ends. The germline CDR1 and CDR2 sequences are PRHDT and FYEKMQ (reference sequence). The CDR3 sequence is CASSLEGGRVLFF. The DNA of the CDR3 is TGTGCCAGCAGCTTAGAAGGTGGGCGAGTACTGTTTTTT.

The chain couples TRBV28 to TRBJ2-5; possibly TRBD2 for D (6 bases). The CDR3 loop spans 16 amino acids. V was pared by 5 bases and J by 9 bases, with 25 bases between. Germline V gene lookup returns CDR1 MDHEN and CDR2 SYDVKM. The CDR3 spells CASSTSGLGFGDPQYF. In DNA form, the CDR3 reads TGTGCCAGCAGTACCTCGGGACTGGGATTCGGTGACCCCCAGTACTTC.

This rearrangement joins TRBV16 to TRBJ1-2, with no clear D. This CDR3 is built from 12 residues. V lost 4 bases and J lost 6, with 9 bases in between. Germline CDR1 and CDR2: KGHSY and FQNENV. CDR3 sequence (DNA): TGTGCCAGCAGCCTATCATCGGATGGCTACACCTTC. It specifies CASSLSSDGYTF.

This clone was detected only a few times. CDR3 protein: CASSSGTSGWDQFF. CDR3 in DNA: TGTGCCAGCAGCTCCGGGACTAGCGGGTGGGATCAGTTCTTC. The rearrangement uses TRBV7-9 and TRBJ2-1; TRBD2 aligns across 12 bases. Germline V gene sequence: CDR1 SEHNR, CDR2 FQNEAQ (reference sequence). V lost 4 bases and J lost 13; bases outside the gene matches: 8. The CDR3 totals 14 residues.

V and J are TRBV2 and TRBJ1-4; D uncertain. Germline assignment: CDR1 SNHLY and CDR2 FYNNEI. Trimming took 5 bases from V and 5 from J, leaving 21 bases between them. The CDR3 is made up of 17 amino acids. CDR3 sequence reads: CASSIYHLSWSNEKLFF. The CDR3 DNA is TGTGCCAGCAGTATCTATCATTTGAGTTGGTCGAATGAAAAACTGTTTTTT.

This clone was observed once. The chain employs TRBV19 and TRBJ1-2, with D hard to call. V was clipped by 7 bases and J by 2 bases, with 14 bases between them. Germline CDR1 LNHDA, CDR2 SQIVND (reference sequence). This CDR3 has 14 amino acids. The CDR3 protein is CASTPGLQNYGYTF. CDR3 bases: TGTGCCAGTACCCCTGGACTCCAAAACTATGGCTACACCTTC.

This clone was observed a handful of times. This sequence joins TRBV4-1 and TRBJ2-1; 7 bases fit TRBD2. This CDR3 has 13 residues. V shed 6 bases, J shed 7 bases, and the junction held 6 bases outside the gene matches. Per the germline V gene, CDR1 is MGHRA and CDR2 is YSYEKL. The CDR3 reads CASRRGSGNEQFF. CDR3 sequence (DNA): TGCGCCAGCAGACGCGGGAGTGGAAATGAGCAGTTCTTC.

The chain uses TRBV2 and TRBJ2-7; possible D gene TRBD1, 6 bases. The CDR3 loop spans 14 amino acids. The germline V gene encodes CDR1 SNHLY and CDR2 FYNNEI. V was trimmed by 6 bases and J by 3 bases, leaving 15 bases between them. CDR3 region: CASRDDRTVYEQYF. CDR3 nucleotides: TGTGCCAGCAGGGACGACAGGACCGTCTACGAGCAGTACTTC.